These 2 T cell receptor beta chains came from one sample sequenced in a study of molecular identifiers for immune sequencing clone quantification. TCRdb itself ran the PCR reads through MiXCR, one entry per CDR3 protein. The sample carries about 630,000 distinct CDR3 sequences, less than 30% recorded once. Sequences were obtained from naive CD8+ T cells from blood, with Jurkat cell RNA spiked in. Subset indicated: FACS-sorted CD8+CD4-CCR7+CD45RA+ naive T cells. The receptors shown here come from a human donor in good health. Some libraries in this study had Jurkat cell RNA spiked in.

About this clonotype itself: This sequence may be a read error, since a much larger clone differs from it by one base. It is likely a read error, because the conserved phenylalanine at the end of the CDR3 is missing. The J gene is TRBJ2-3, the V gene TRBV7-8, with 9 positions matching TRBD2. J lost 5 bases, V lost 2 bases, and 8 bases had no gene match. The CDR3 extends over 16 amino acids. CDR1 is SGHVS, CDR2 FQNEAQ, per germline. The CDR3 loop is CASSLSGGGAGDTQYL. The DNA of the CDR3 is TGTGCCAGCAGCTTAAGCGGCGGGGGGGCCGGAGATACGCAGTATCTT.

This clonotype was recorded only once. A much larger clone differs by one base, so this may be a read error. CDR3 nucleotide sequence: TGTGCCAGCAGTTACCTTCCTGGCACAGATACGCAGTATTTT. Protein sequence: CASSYLPGTDTQYF. The V call is TRBV6-2 or TRBV6-3, the J call TRBJ2-3; D is ambiguous. Trimming pared 2 bases from V and 1 base from J, leaving 7 bases between. The CDR3 is 14 amino acids. The germline CDR1 and CDR2 sequences are MNHEY and SVGEGT.